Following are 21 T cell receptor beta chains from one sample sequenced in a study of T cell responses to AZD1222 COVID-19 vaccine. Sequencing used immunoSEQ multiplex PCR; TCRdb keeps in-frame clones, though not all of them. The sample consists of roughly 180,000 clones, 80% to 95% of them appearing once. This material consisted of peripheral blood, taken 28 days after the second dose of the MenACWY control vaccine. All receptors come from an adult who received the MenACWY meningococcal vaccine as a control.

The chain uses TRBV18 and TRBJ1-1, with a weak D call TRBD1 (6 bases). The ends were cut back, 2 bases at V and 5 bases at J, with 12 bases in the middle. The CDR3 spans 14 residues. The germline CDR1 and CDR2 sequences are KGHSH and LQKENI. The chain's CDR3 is CASSPGQSGTEAFF. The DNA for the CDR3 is TGTGCCAGCTCACCAGGACAGTCGGGGACTGAAGCTTTCTTT. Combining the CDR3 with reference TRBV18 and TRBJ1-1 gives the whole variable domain NAGVMQNPRHLVRRRGQEARLRCSPMKGHSHVYWYRQLPEEGLKFMVYLQKENIIDESGMPKERFSAEFPKEGPSILRIQQVVRGDSAAYFCASSPGQSGTEAFFGQGTRLTVV.

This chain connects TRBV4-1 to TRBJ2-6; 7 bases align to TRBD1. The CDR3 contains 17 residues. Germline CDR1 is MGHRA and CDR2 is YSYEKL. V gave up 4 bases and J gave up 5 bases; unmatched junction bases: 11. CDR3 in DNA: TGCGCCAGCAGCCGTTCGACAGGGTTATTTCGGGCCAACGTCCTGACTTTC. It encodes CASSRSTGLFRANVLTF.

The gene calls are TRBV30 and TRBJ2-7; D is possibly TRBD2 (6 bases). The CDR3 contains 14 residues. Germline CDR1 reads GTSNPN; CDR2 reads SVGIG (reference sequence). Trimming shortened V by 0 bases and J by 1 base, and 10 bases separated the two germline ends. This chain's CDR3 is CAWSVGRGSYEQYF. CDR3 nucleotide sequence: TGTGCCTGGAGTGTAGGTCGGGGGTCCTACGAGCAGTACTTC.

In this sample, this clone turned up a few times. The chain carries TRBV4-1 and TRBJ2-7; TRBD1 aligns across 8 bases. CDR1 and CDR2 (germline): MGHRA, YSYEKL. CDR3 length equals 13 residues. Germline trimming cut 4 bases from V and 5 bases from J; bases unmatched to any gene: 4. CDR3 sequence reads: CASSPTGGNEQYF. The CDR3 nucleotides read TGCGCCAGCAGCCCCACAGGGGGTAACGAGCAGTACTTC.

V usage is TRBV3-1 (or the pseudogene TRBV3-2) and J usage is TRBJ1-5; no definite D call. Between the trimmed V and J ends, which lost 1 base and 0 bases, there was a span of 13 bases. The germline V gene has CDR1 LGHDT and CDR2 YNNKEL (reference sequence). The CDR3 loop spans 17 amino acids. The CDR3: CASSQARGPYSNQPQHF. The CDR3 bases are TGTGCCAGCAGCCAAGCGCGCGGCCCGTATAGCAATCAGCCCCAGCATTTT.

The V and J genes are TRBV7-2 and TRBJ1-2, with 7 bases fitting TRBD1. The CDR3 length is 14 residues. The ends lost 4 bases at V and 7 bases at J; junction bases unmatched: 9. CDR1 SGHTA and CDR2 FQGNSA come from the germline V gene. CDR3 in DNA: TGTGCCAGCAGCTCGCACACAGGGGTGGGTGGCTACACCTTC. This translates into CASSSHTGVGGYTF.

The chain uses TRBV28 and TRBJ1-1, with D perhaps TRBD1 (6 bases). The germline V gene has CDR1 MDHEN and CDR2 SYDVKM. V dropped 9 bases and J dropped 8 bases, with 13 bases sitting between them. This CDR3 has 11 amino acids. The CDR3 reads CASEGVREAFF. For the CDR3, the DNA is TGTGCCAGTGAGGGGGTGCGGGAAGCTTTCTTT.

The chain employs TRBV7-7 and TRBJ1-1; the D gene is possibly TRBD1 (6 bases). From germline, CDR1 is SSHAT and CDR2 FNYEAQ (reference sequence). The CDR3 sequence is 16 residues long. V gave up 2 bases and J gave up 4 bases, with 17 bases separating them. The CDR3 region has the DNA TGTGCCAGCAGCTTACCCCCCCGGGGGCTGAGCACTGAAGCTTTCTTT. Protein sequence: CASSLPPRGLSTEAFF. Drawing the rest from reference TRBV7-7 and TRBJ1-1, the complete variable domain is GAGVSQSPRYKVTKRGQDVTLRCDPISSHATLYWYQQALGQGPEFLTYFNYEAQPDKSGLPSDRFSAERPEGSISTLTIQRTEQRDSAMYRCASSLPPRGLSTEAFFGQGTRLTVV.

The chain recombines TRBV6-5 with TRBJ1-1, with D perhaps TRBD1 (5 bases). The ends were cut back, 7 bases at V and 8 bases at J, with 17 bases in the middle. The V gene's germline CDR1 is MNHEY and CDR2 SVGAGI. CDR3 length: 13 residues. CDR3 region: CASTTTGTPEAFF. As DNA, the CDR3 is TGTGCCAGCACCACCACAGGCACACCCGAAGCTTTCTTT.

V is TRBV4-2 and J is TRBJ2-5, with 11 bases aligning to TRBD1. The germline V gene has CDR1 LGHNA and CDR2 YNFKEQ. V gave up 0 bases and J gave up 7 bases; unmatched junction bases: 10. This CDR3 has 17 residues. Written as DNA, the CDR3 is TGTGCCAGCAGCCAAGATCTAGGGAGCGGGACAGGGGGGACCCAGTACTTC. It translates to CASSQDLGSGTGGTQYF.

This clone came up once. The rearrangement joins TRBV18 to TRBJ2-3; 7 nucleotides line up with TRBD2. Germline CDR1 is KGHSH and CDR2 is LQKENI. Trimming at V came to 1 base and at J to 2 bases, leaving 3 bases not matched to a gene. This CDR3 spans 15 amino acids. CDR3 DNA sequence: TGTGCCAGCTCACCACTTGCGGGGGACACAGATACGCAGTATTTT. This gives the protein CASSPLAGDTDTQYF.

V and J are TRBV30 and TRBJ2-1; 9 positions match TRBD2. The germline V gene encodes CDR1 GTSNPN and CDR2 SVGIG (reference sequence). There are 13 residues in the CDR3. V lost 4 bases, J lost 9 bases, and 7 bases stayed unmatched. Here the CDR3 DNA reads TGTGCCTGGAAAGGCGGGGGGGCCTTTGAGCAGTTCTTC. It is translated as CAWKGGGAFEQFF.

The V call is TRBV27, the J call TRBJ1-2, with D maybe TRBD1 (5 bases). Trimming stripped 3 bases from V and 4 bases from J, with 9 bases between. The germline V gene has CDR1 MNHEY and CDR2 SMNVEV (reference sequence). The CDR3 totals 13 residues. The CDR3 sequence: CASSLGTAYGYTF. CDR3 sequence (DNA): TGTGCCAGCAGTTTGGGGACGGCCTATGGCTACACCTTC.

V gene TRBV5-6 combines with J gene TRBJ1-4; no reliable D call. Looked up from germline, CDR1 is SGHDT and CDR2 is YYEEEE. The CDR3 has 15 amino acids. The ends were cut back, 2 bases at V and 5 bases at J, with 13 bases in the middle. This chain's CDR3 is CASSFGLVNNEKLFF. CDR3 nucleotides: TGTGCCAGCAGCTTCGGATTGGTTAACAATGAAAAACTGTTTTTT.

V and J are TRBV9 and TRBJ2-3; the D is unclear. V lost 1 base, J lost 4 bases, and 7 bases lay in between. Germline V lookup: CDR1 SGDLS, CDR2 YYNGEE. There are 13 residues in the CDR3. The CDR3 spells CASSVLPSDTQYF. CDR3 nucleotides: TGTGCCAGCAGCGTACTACCGTCAGATACGCAGTATTTT.

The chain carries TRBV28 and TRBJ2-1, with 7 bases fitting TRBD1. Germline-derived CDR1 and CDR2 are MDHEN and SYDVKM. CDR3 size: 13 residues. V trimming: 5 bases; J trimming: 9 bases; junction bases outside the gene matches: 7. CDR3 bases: TGTGCCAGCAGTCGACGACAGGGCGCTGAGCAGTTCTTC. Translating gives CASSRRQGAEQFF.

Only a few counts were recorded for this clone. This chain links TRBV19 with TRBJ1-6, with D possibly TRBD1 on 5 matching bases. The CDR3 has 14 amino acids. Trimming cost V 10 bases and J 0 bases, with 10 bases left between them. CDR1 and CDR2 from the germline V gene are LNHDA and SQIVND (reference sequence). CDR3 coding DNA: TGTGCCACGGGGACCAGCTCCTATAATTCACCCCTCCACTTT. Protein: CATGTSSYNSPLHF. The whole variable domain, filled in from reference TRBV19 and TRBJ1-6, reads DGGITQSPKYLFRKEGQNVTLSCEQNLNHDAMYWYRQDPGQGLRLIYYSQIVNDFQKGDIAEGYSVSREKKESFPLTVTSAQKNPTAFYLCATGTSSYNSPLHFGNGTRLTVT.

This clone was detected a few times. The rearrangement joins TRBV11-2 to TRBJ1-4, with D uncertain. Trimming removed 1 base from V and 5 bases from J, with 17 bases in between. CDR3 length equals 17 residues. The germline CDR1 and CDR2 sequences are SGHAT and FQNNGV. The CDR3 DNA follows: TGTGCCAGCAGCTTAGCCCCTCCGGGGAGAAGGAATGAAAAACTGTTTTTT. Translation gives CASSLAPPGRRNEKLFF.

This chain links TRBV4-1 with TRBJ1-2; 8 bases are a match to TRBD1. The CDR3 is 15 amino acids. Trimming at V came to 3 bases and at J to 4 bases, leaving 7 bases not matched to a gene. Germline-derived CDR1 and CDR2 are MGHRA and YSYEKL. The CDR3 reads CASSQVPGQVYGYTF. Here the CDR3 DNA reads TGCGCCAGCAGCCAGGTCCCGGGACAGGTCTATGGCTACACCTTC.

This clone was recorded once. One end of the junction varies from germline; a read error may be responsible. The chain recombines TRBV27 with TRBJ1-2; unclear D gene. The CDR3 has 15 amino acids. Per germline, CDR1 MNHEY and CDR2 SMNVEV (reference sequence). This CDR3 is CANSTSRAPLYGYTF. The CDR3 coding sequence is TGTGCCAACAGTACCTCGAGGGCCCCCCTCTATGGCTACACCTTC.

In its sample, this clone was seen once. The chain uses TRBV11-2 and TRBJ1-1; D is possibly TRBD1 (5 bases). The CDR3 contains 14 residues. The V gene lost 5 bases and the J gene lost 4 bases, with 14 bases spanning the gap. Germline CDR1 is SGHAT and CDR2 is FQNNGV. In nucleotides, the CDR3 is TGTGCCAGCAGCCTGCCGGGACGCCGCACTGAAGCTTTCTTT. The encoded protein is CASSLPGRRTEAFF.